This entry is about one T cell receptor beta chain. Time point meaning: 2014-2015 season, pre-vaccination. TCRdb keeps only in-frame clones here, not all; method: immunoSEQ multiplex PCR. The sample lists thousands of clones; 85% to 90% were seen once. The entry originates in a study of follicular helper T cells after annual influenza vaccination. The J segment lost 3 bases and the V segment lost 6 bases, leaving 8 bases of the junction unmatched. Germline values: CDR1 MDHEN, CDR2 SYDVKM. This CDR3 spans 15 amino acids. This rearrangement joins TRBV28 to TRBJ2-5; 9 nucleotides match TRBD2. The sequence was obtained from an adult who received the influenza vaccine. Sample: CXCR5+ CD38+ circulating T follicular helper cells from blood, taken on the day of influenza vaccination. Subset denoted: circulating Tfh, non-naive CD4+CXCR5+PD-1+ (ICOS+CD38+ or ICOS-CD38-). The CDR3 region is CASRSSGDGKETQYF. Written as DNA, the CDR3 is TGTGCCAGCAGATCTAGCGGGGACGGGAAAGAGACCCAGTACTTC.